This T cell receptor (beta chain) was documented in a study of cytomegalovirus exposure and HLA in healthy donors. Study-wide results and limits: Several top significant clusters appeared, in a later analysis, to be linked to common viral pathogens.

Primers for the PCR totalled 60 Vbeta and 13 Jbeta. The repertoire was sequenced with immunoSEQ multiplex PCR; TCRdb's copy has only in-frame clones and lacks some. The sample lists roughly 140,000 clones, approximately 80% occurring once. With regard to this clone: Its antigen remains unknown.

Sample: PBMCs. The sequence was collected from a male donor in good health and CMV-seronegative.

The CDR3 DNA is TGTGCCAGCCGGCCGGAGGAACTGTGGACTGAAGCTTTCTTT. Its translation is CASRPEELWTEAFF. The chain uses TRBV28 and TRBJ1-1; D remains unclear. The germline V gene has CDR1 MDHEN and CDR2 SYDVKM. The length of the CDR3 is 14 residues. The ends were cut back, 8 bases at V and 5 bases at J, with 18 bases in the middle.